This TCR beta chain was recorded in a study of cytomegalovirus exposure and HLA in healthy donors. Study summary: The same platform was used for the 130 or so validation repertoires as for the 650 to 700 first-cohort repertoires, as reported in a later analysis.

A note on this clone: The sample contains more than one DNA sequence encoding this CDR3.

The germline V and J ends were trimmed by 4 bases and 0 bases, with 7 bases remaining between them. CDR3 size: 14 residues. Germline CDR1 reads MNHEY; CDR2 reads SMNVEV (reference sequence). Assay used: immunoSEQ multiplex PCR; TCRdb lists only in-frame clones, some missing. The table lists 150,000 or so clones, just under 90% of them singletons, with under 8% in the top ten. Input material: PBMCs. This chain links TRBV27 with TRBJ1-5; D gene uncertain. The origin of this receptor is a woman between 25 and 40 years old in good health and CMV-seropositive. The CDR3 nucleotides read TGTGCCAGCAGTTCCGGTTATAGCAATCAGCCCCAGCATTTT. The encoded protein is CASSSGYSNQPQHF.